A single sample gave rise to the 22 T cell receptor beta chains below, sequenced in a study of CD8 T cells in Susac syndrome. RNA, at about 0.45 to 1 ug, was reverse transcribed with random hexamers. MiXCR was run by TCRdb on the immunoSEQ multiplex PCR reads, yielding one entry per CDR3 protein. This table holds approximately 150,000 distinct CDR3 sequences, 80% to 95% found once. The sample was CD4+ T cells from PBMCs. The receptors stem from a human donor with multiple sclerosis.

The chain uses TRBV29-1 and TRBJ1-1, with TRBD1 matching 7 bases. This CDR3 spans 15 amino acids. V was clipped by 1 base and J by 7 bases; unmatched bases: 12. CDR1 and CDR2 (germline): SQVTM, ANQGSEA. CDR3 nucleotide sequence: TGCAGCGTTGAAGGAAGGGGTGGGGCAGGGGGTGAAGCTTTCTTT. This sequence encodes CSVEGRGGAGGEAFF.

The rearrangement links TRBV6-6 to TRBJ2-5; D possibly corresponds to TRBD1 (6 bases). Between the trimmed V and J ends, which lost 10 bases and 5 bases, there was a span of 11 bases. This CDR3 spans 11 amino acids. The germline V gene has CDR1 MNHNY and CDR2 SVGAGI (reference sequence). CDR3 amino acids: CATNQGETQYF. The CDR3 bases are TGTGCCACGAACCAGGGGGAGACCCAGTACTTC.

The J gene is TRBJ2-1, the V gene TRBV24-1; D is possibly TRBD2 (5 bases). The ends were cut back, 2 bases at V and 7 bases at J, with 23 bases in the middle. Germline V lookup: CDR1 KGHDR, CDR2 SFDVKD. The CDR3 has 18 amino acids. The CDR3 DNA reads TGTGCCACCAGTGATTCGCCAGAGGGTTGGCGGGTGGGTAATGAGCAGTTCTTC. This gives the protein CATSDSPEGWRVGNEQFF.

The CDR3 nucleotides are TGCGCCAGCAGCCTTACCACTGGGAGGATGGTCAATGAGCAGTTCTTC. This sequence encodes CASSLTTGRMVNEQFF. The chain joins TRBV4-1 to TRBJ2-1; possible D gene TRBD2, 6 bases. The V gene lost 4 bases and the J gene lost 6 bases, with 19 bases spanning the gap. CDR1 is MGHRA, CDR2 YSYEKL, per germline. The CDR3 has 16 residues.

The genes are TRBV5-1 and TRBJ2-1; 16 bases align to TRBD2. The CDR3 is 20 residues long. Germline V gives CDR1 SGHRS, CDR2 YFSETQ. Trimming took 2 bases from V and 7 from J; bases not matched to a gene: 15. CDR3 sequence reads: CASSFGNPGLAGGQRNEQFF. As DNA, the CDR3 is TGCGCCAGCAGCTTTGGGAACCCGGGACTAGCGGGAGGGCAACGGAATGAGCAGTTCTTC.

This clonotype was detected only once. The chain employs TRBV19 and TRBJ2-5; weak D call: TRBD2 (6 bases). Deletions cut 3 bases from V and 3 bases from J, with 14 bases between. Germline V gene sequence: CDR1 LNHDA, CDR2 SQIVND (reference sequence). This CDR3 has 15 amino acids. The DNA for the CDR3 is TGTGCCAGTAGTATGAGTGTTAGCGGTGAAGAGACCCAGTACTTC. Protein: CASSMSVSGEETQYF.

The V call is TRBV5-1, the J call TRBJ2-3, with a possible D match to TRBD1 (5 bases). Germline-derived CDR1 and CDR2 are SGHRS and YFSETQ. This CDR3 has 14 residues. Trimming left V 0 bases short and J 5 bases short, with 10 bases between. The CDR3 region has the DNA TGCGCCAGCAGCTTGGAGGGGCCCGTAGATACGCAGTATTTT. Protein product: CASSLEGPVDTQYF.

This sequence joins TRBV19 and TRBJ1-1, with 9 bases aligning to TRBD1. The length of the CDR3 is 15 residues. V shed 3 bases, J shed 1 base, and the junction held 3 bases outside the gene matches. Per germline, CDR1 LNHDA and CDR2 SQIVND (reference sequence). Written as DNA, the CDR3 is TGTGCCAGTAGTATGGAGGGACAGGGGAACACTGAAGCTTTCTTT. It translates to CASSMEGQGNTEAFF.

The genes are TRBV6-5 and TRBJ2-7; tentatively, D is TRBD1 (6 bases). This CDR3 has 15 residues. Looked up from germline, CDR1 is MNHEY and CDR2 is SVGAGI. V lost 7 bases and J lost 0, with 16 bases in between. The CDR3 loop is CASTPTGLSSYEQYF. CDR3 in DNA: TGTGCCAGCACCCCGACAGGACTCAGCTCCTACGAGCAGTACTTC.

CDR3 in DNA: TGTGCCAGCACGGAGGGGACAGGCTACTACGAGCAGTACTTC. It specifies CASTEGTGYYEQYF. The J gene is TRBJ2-7, the V gene TRBV6-1; 8 bases line up with TRBD1. CDR3 length equals 14 residues. The germline gives CDR1 MNHNS, CDR2 SASEGT. J lost 3 bases, V lost 7 bases, and 8 bases had no gene match.

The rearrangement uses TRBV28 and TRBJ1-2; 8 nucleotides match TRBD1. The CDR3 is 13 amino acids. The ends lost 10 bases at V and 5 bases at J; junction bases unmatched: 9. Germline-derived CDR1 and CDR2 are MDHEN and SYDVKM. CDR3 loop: CATNSGGEYGYTF. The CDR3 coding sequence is TGTGCCACCAATTCAGGGGGCGAGTATGGCTACACCTTC.

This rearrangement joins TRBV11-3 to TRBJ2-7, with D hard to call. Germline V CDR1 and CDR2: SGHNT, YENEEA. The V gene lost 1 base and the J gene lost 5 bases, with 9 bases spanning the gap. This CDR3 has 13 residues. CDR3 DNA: TGTGCCAGCAGCTTAGGGGCGCGCCACGAGCAGTACTTC. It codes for CASSLGARHEQYF.

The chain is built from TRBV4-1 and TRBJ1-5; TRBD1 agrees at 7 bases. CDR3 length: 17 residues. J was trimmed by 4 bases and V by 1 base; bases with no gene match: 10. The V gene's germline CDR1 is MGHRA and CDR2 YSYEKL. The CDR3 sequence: CASSQVRGARGNQPQHF. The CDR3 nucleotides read TGCGCCAGCAGCCAAGTACGCGGAGCCAGGGGGAATCAGCCCCAGCATTTT.

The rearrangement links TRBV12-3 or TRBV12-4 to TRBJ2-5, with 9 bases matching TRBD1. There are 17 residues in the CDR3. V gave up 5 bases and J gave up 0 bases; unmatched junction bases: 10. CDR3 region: CASSLTRQGVYQETQYF. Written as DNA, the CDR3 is TGTGCCAGCAGTCTTACCAGACAGGGGGTTTACCAAGAGACCCAGTACTTC.

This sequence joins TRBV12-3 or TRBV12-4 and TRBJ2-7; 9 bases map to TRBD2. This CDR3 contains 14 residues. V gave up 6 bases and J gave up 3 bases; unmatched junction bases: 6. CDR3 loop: CASSITAGGYEQYF. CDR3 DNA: TGTGCCAGCAGCATTACAGCGGGAGGCTACGAGCAGTACTTC.

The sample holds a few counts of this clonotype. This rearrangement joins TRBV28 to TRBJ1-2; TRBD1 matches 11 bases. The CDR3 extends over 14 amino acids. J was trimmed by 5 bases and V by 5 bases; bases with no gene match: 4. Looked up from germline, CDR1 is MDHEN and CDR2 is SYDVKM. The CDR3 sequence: CASSPGTGGYGYTF. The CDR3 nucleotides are TGTGCCAGCAGTCCCGGGACAGGGGGTTATGGCTACACCTTC.

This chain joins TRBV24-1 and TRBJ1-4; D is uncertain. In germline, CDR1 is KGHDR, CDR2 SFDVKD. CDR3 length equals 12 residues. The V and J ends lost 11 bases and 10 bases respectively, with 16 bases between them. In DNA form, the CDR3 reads TGTGCCAGCTCGGTGAGGATGGGAAAACTGTTTTTT. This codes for CASSVRMGKLFF.

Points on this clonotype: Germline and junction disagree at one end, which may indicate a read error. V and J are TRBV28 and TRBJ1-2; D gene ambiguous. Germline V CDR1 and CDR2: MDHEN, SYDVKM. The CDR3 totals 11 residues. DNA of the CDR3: TGTGCCAGCAGTATAGCCGCCACTTTCTCCTTC. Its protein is CASSIAATFSF.

The CDR3 loop is CASSSLAGAETQYF. The CDR3 nucleotides read TGTGCCAGCAGTTCTCTAGCGGGAGCTGAGACCCAGTACTTC. The rearrangement uses TRBV6-1 and TRBJ2-5; 10 nucleotides agree with TRBD2. Germline V gives CDR1 MNHNS, CDR2 SASEGT. This CDR3 has 14 residues. With V trimmed by 5 bases and J by 5 bases, 5 bases remained unmatched.

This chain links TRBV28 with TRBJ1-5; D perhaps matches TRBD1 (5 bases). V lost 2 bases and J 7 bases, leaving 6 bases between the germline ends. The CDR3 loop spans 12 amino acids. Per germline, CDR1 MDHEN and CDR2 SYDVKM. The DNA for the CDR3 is TGTGCCAGCAGTTTAAAGGGGCAGCCCCAGCATTTT. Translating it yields CASSLKGQPQHF.

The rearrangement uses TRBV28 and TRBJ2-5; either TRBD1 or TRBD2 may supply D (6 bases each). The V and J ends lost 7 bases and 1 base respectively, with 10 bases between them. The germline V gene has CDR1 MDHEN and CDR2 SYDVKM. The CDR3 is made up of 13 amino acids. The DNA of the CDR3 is TGTGCCAGCAAGGAGGGGGGCCAAGAGACCCAGTACTTC. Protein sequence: CASKEGGQETQYF.

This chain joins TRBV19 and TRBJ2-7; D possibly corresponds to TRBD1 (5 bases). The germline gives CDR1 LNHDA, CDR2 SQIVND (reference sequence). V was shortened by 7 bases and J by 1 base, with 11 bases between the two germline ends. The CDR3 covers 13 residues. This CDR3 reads CASKGSDSYEQYF. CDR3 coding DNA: TGTGCCAGTAAGGGGTCGGATTCCTACGAGCAGTACTTC. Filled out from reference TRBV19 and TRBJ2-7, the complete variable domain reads DGGITQSPKYLFRKEGQNVTLSCEQNLNHDAMYWYRQDPGQGLRLIYYSQIVNDFQKGDIAEGYSVSREKKESFPLTVTSAQKNPTAFYLCASKGSDSYEQYFGPGTRLTVT.